Below are 27 T cell receptor beta chains sequenced from a single sample in a study of shared clonotypes between healthy human individuals. The assay was immunoSEQ multiplex PCR, and TCRdb's table has in-frame clones only and misses some. This table holds fewer than 150,000 clones, approximately 70% found once. Sequenced input: memory CD8+ T cells sorted from blood. Subset noted: CD45RO+ cells pooled with CCR7-negative TemRA cells. These receptors all stem from a woman aged 25 to 39 in good health.

This clone has more than one count but fewer than ten. This rearrangement joins TRBV25-1 to TRBJ2-3, with TRBD2 matching 10 bases. The CDR3 length is 17 residues. Germline CDR1 reads MGHDK; CDR2 reads SYGVNS. With V trimmed by 4 bases and J by 2 bases, 9 bases remained unmatched. The CDR3 protein is CASSGRTSGLHTDTQYF. The CDR3 DNA reads as TGTGCCAGCAGTGGACGGACTAGCGGACTCCACACAGATACGCAGTATTTT.

The chain uses TRBV27 and TRBJ2-2; the D gene is possibly TRBD2 (6 bases). V was trimmed by 6 bases and J by 1 base, leaving 18 bases between them. Germline CDR1 is MNHEY and CDR2 is SMNVEV (reference sequence). CDR3 length equals 17 residues. The CDR3 region has the DNA TGTGCCAGCAGCCTCCTCGGGGTAGCGGAGAACACCGGGGAGCTGTTTTTT. Translation gives CASSLLGVAENTGELFF.

The CDR3 is CASSIGPGVDPYEQYF. The CDR3 nucleotides read TGTGCCAGCAGCATAGGCCCAGGGGTGGATCCTTACGAGCAGTACTTC. V gene TRBV7-2 combines with J gene TRBJ2-7, with D possibly being TRBD1 (6 bases). Trimming left V 5 bases short and J 4 bases short, with 21 bases between. The CDR3 loop spans 16 amino acids. CDR1 is SGHTA and CDR2 is FQGNSA in the germline V gene.

This clone has more than one count but fewer than ten. The chain couples TRBV6-5 to TRBJ1-2; possible D gene TRBD1, 5 bases. V shed 2 bases and J shed 7 bases, with 14 bases lying between them. The CDR3 has 14 residues. Per germline, CDR1 MNHEY and CDR2 SVGAGI. This CDR3 is CASSYAGGFGGYTF. In DNA, the CDR3 is TGTGCCAGCAGTTACGCCGGGGGTTTTGGTGGCTACACCTTC.

V and J are TRBV7-9 and TRBJ2-1, with a tentative D call TRBD2 (5 bases). This CDR3 is 15 amino acids long. Trimming pared 3 bases from V and 7 bases from J, leaving 16 bases between. CDR1 is SEHNR and CDR2 is FQNEAQ in the germline V gene (reference sequence). CDR3 DNA: TGTGCCAGCAGCTTCCCGGGAACAATGTGGAATGAGCAGTTCTTC. It encodes CASSFPGTMWNEQFF.

In this sample, this clone turned up a few times. The chain is built from TRBV5-5 and TRBJ2-3; 9 positions match TRBD2. CDR1 SGHKS and CDR2 YYEKEE come from the germline V gene (reference sequence). Trimming removed 4 bases from V and 5 bases from J; junction bases left unmatched: 8. The CDR3 spans 15 residues. The CDR3 DNA is TGTGCCAGCAGCGAGCAGCGGGAGGTTGTAGATACGCAGTATTTT. Protein: CASSEQREVVDTQYF.

The chain links TRBV18 to TRBJ2-7; TRBD1 might be the D (5 bases). Trimming left V 2 bases short and J 5 bases short, with 7 bases between. Germline V gene data show CDR1 as KGHSH and CDR2 as LQKENI. CDR3 length: 12 residues. In nucleotides, the CDR3 is TGTGCCAGCTCACCAGAGGACAACGAGCAGTACTTC. Its protein product is CASSPEDNEQYF. Variable domain in full (rest from reference TRBV18 and TRBJ2-7): NAGVMQNPRHLVRRRGQEARLRCSPMKGHSHVYWYRQLPEEGLKFMVYLQKENIIDESGMPKERFSAEFPKEGPSILRIQQVVRGDSAAYFCASSPEDNEQYFGPGTRLTVT.

This clone came up once. This chain connects TRBV6-6 to TRBJ1-4, with TRBD1 matching 8 bases. Looked up from germline, CDR1 is MNHNY and CDR2 is SVGAGI (reference sequence). This CDR3 region has 13 residues. Trimming removed 2 bases from V and 15 bases from J; junction bases left unmatched: 8. Here the CDR3 DNA reads TGTGCCAGCAGTTACCTGGACAGGGTGATAATGTTTTTT. The encoded protein is CASSYLDRVIMFF.

The rearrangement uses TRBV19 and TRBJ2-3; 8 positions match TRBD2. The J segment lost 3 bases and the V segment lost 3 bases, leaving 5 bases of the junction unmatched. CDR3 size: 15 residues. CDR1 is LNHDA, CDR2 SQIVND, per germline (reference sequence). CDR3 in DNA: TGTGCCAGTAGTATGACGGGAGGGCCGACAGATACGCAGTATTTT. Translated, it gives CASSMTGGPTDTQYF.

The chain links TRBV28 to TRBJ2-5; perhaps D is TRBD1 or TRBD2 (5 bases each). The germline gives CDR1 MDHEN, CDR2 SYDVKM. V was pared by 3 bases and J by 5 bases, with 13 bases between. There are 14 residues in the CDR3. The CDR3 region has the DNA TGTGCCAGCAGTTTGATGGGGGAACGGGAGACCCAGTACTTC. Protein: CASSLMGERETQYF.

This clone has more than one count but fewer than ten. This chain connects TRBV27 to TRBJ1-2; 7 bases agree with TRBD1. CDR3 length equals 13 residues. V lost 6 bases to trimming and J lost 5 bases; unmatched junction nucleotides: 6. The germline gives CDR1 MNHEY, CDR2 SMNVEV (reference sequence). The CDR3 DNA is TGTGCCAGCAGCCTACAGGGGCGTTATGGCTACACCTTC. Its translation is CASSLQGRYGYTF.

The CDR3 bases are TGCGCCAGCAGCCAAGCTGAGGGGTTGAACACTGAAGCTTTCTTT. It translates to CASSQAEGLNTEAFF. The J gene is TRBJ1-1, the V gene TRBV4-1; a possible D gene is TRBD1 (5 bases). Looked up from germline, CDR1 is MGHRA and CDR2 is YSYEKL. The germline V and J ends were trimmed by 1 base and 0 bases, with 9 bases remaining between them. The CDR3 covers 15 residues.

This chain joins TRBV28 and TRBJ1-5; no clear D gene. CDR1 MDHEN and CDR2 SYDVKM come from the germline V gene. The CDR3 runs to 19 residues. Trimming left V 2 bases short and J 0 bases short, with 20 bases between. In nucleotides, the CDR3 is TGTGCCAGCAGTTTAATTGTGGCCACCGCCGTCTATAGCAATCAGCCCCAGCATTTT. Translated: CASSLIVATAVYSNQPQHF.

J is TRBJ2-7 and V is TRBV5-6; TRBD1 aligns across 11 bases. Trimming cost V 0 bases and J 2 bases; bases outside gene matches: 7. Germline CDR1 reads SGHDT; CDR2 reads YYEEEE. The CDR3 length is 17 residues. In DNA, the CDR3 is TGTGCCAGCAGCTTGGCCTGGGTGGGACAGGGGGCCTACGAGCAGTACTTC. It yields the protein CASSLAWVGQGAYEQYF.

This clone has more than one count but fewer than ten. V gene TRBV29-1 combines with J gene TRBJ2-7; 8 bases are shared with TRBD2. CDR1 is SQVTM and CDR2 is ANQGSEA in the germline V gene. V shed 6 bases and J 6 bases; nucleotides not matched to a gene: 10. The CDR3 is made up of 13 amino acids. The CDR3 region is CSVLLGLAGEQYF. DNA for the CDR3: TGCAGCGTCCTCCTTGGACTAGCTGGCGAGCAGTACTTC.

The chain joins TRBV6-1 to TRBJ2-7, with 8 bases that match TRBD1. The germline V gene encodes CDR1 MNHNS and CDR2 SASEGT. This CDR3 has 13 amino acids. The J segment lost 9 bases and the V segment lost 4 bases, leaving 8 bases of the junction unmatched. CDR3 amino acids: CASSAQGAVGQYF. The CDR3 region has the DNA TGTGCCAGCAGTGCCCAGGGGGCTGTGGGGCAGTACTTC.

About this clone itself: A much bigger clone sits one base away, suggesting this may be a read error. The chain couples TRBV6-6 to TRBJ2-7; D uncertain. Germline V CDR1 and CDR2: MNHNY, SVGAGI (reference sequence). V gave up 4 bases and J gave up 2 bases, with 3 bases separating them. The CDR3 totals 11 residues. The CDR3 here is CASSSAYEQYF. For the CDR3, the DNA is TGTGCCAGCAGTTCCGCCTACGAGCAGTACTTC.

The V call is TRBV4-1, the J call TRBJ2-2, with D unresolved. The V gene lost 3 bases and the J gene lost 1 base, with 3 bases spanning the gap. Per germline, CDR1 MGHRA and CDR2 YSYEKL. The CDR3 consists of 13 residues. The CDR3 sequence is CASSQRNTGELFF. The CDR3 nucleotides are TGCGCCAGCAGCCAGAGGAACACCGGGGAGCTGTTTTTT.

A few counts support this clone. The rearrangement joins TRBV4-1 to TRBJ2-2; tentative D call: TRBD2 (5 bases). CDR1 and CDR2 from the germline V gene are MGHRA and YSYEKL. The V and J ends lost 1 base and 7 bases respectively, with 22 bases between them. The CDR3 covers 18 residues. The CDR3 DNA sequence: TGCGCCAGCAGCCAAGTAGAGTCTGGGGAGTCGGGTCTCGGGGAGCTGTTTTTT. It yields the protein CASSQVESGESGLGELFF.

V gene TRBV14 combines with J gene TRBJ2-7; D may be TRBD1 (6 bases). There are 16 residues in the CDR3. Germline-derived CDR1 and CDR2 are SGHDN and FVKESK. Trimming left V 0 bases short and J 2 bases short, with 14 bases between. In nucleotides, the CDR3 is TGTGCCAGCAGCCAAGATAGGACAGAATCACCCTACGAGCAGTACTTC. Residues: CASSQDRTESPYEQYF.

The CDR3 region has the DNA TGTGCCAGCAGTTCCCTTGGGGACCAAACCTACGAGCAGTACTTC. It translates to CASSSLGDQTYEQYF. The rearrangement uses TRBV28 and TRBJ2-7; D could derive from TRBD1 or TRBD2 (5 bases each). The V gene lost 4 bases and the J gene lost 2 bases, with 15 bases spanning the gap. The CDR3 runs to 15 residues. Germline V gives CDR1 MDHEN, CDR2 SYDVKM.

This sequence joins TRBV5-1 and TRBJ2-1; D is ambiguous. The CDR3 has 11 amino acids. Per germline, CDR1 SGHRS and CDR2 YFSETQ. The V and J ends lost 1 base and 5 bases respectively, with 1 base between them. DNA of the CDR3: TGCGCCAGCAGCTTGAACAATGAGCAGTTCTTC. Protein product: CASSLNNEQFF.

In regard to this clone: The same CDR3 also results from other DNA sequences found in this sample. The chain joins TRBV2 to TRBJ2-2; TRBD1 matches at 11 bases. The V segment lost 8 bases and the J segment 5 bases; nucleotides outside the gene matches: 4. The germline V gene encodes CDR1 SNHLY and CDR2 FYNNEI. CDR3 size: 14 residues. This chain's CDR3 is CASRDRGYTGELFF. As DNA, the CDR3 is TGTGCCAGCCGGGACAGGGGGTATACCGGGGAGCTGTTTTTT.

The chain joins TRBV5-4 to TRBJ2-1, with TRBD2 as a possible D gene (5 bases). The CDR3 runs 11 residues. Germline assignment: CDR1 SGHNT and CDR2 YYREEE (reference sequence). V lost 5 bases, J lost 10 bases, and 10 bases lay in between. Here the CDR3 DNA reads TGTGCCAGCAGTTATAGCGCGGAGCAGTTCTTC. Translating it yields CASSYSAEQFF. The variable domain in full, completed from reference TRBV5-4 and TRBJ2-1, reads ETGVTQSPTHLIKTRGQQVTLRCSSQSGHNTVSWYQQALGQGPQFIFQYYREEENGRGNFPPRFSGLQFPNYSSELNVNALELDDSALYLCASSYSAEQFFGPGTRLTVL.

The chain uses TRBV7-2 and TRBJ1-4; D ambiguous. This CDR3 contains 15 residues. Germline V gene data show CDR1 as SGHTA and CDR2 as FQGNSA. Trimming pared 5 bases from V and 5 bases from J, leaving 15 bases between. CDR3 protein: CASSPRAQRNEKLFF. CDR3 sequence (DNA): TGTGCCAGCAGCCCTCGGGCACAGAGGAATGAAAAACTGTTTTTT. The variable domain in full, with the rest retrieved from reference TRBV7-2 and TRBJ1-4, is GAGVSQSPSNKVTEKGKDVELRCDPISGHTALYWYRQSLGQGLEFLIYFQGNSAPDKSGLPSDRFSAERTGGSVSTLTIQRTQQEDSAVYLCASSPRAQRNEKLFFGSGTQLSVL.

The chain uses TRBV21-1 and TRBJ2-3; the table's D call of TRBD2 was not tested on the DNA. TRBV21-1 is classified as a pseudogene. CDR3 size: 17 residues. The CDR3 DNA sequence: TGTGCCCGGCAGGGTCCTAGCGGCCGTGCTAGCACAGATACGCAGTATTTT. Protein: CARQGPSGRASTDTQYF.

CDR3 DNA: TGTGCCAGCGCCCCGGGTATCCAGTGGCACGAGCAGTACTTC. It encodes CASAPGIQWHEQYF. The chain recombines TRBV2 with TRBJ2-7; D remains unclear. The length of the CDR3 is 14 residues. The germline CDR1 and CDR2 sequences are SNHLY and FYNNEI. Trimming pared 8 bases from V and 5 bases from J, leaving 19 bases between.